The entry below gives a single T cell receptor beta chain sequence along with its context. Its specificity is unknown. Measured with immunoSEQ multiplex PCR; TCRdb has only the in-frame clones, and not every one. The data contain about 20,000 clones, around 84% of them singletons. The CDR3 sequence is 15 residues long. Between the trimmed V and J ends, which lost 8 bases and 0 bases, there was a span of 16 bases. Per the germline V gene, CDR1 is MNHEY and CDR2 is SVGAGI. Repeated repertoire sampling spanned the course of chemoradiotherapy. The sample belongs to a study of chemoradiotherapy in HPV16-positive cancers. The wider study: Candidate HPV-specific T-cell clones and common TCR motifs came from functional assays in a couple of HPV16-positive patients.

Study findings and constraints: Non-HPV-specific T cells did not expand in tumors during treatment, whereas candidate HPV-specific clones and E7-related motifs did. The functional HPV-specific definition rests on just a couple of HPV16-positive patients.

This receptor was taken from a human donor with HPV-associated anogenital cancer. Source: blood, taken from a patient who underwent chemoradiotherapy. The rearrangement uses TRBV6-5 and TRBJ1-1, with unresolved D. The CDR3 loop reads CASLMGGNLNTEAFF. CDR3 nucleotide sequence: TGTGCCAGCCTCATGGGCGGGAATCTGAACACTGAAGCTTTCTTT.